Following are 9 T cell receptor beta chains from one sample sequenced in a study of siplizumab effects on memory and regulatory T cells. Libraries were prepared by immunoSEQ multiplex PCR; TCRdb keeps only in-frame clonotypes and omits some of them. Among 99,000 or so clones listed, about 92% were seen once. Source material: CD4+ T cells sorted from blood. The receptors derive from a human donor in good health.

This clone was seen a single time. The rearrangement joins TRBV19 to TRBJ1-1, with 7 nucleotides matching TRBD1. Looked up from germline, CDR1 is LNHDA and CDR2 is SQIVND (reference sequence). The V gene end was trimmed by 8 bases and the J gene end by 1 base; junction bases not matched to a gene: 10. This CDR3 contains 15 residues. Here the CDR3 DNA reads TGTGCCAGTCTAACTCTTTACAGGGGGAACACTGAAGCTTTCTTT. It translates to CASLTLYRGNTEAFF.

CDR3: CASSSQKGDTEAFF. CDR3 nucleotides: TGTGCCAGCAGCTCCCAAAAAGGGGACACTGAAGCTTTCTTT. The chain is built from TRBV7-9 and TRBJ1-1; weak D call: TRBD1 (5 bases). Between the trimmed V and J ends, which lost 4 bases and 3 bases, there was a span of 12 bases. Germline V gives CDR1 SEHNR, CDR2 FQNEAQ (reference sequence). This CDR3 is built from 14 residues.

The CDR3 reads CASSLEGDEQFF. The CDR3, as DNA: TGTGCCAGCAGCTTGGAGGGAGATGAGCAGTTCTTC. The gene calls are TRBV5-8 and TRBJ2-1; perhaps TRBD2 as D (5 bases). Germline-derived CDR1 and CDR2 are SGHTS and YDEGEE. CDR3 length: 12 amino acids. V was pared by 0 bases and J by 8 bases, with 6 bases between.

This sequence joins TRBV6-1 and TRBJ2-7; no clear D. The CDR3 spans 11 residues. Trimming left V 2 bases short and J 12 bases short, with 11 bases between. Germline assignment: CDR1 MNHNS and CDR2 SASEGT. CDR3 nucleotide sequence: TGTGCCAGCAGTGAATGGGGTAGAATGTACTTC. Translating gives CASSEWGRMYF.

This chain uses TRBV12-2 with TRBJ2-7; TRBD2, the D gene given by the table, was not confirmed from the DNA. TRBV12-2 is classified as a pseudogene. This CDR3 is built from 17 residues. CDR3 DNA: TGTGCAAGTCGCTCCCCCCCGACTAGCGGGAGGGTCTACGAGCAGTACTTC. Translated: CASRSPPTSGRVYEQYF.

This clone is a singleton in its sample. The chain carries TRBV6-1 and TRBJ2-7; weak D call: TRBD2 (5 bases). CDR1 MNHNS and CDR2 SASEGT come from the germline V gene. The V end was cut by 5 bases, the J end by 7 bases, with 12 bases between. This CDR3 comprises 12 residues. The CDR3 protein is CASSHGVWEQYF. CDR3 nucleotides: TGTGCCAGCAGTCACGGGGTTTGGGAGCAGTACTTC.

CDR3 bases: TGTGCCAGCAGCCGGGGACAGGGGGCGCAGACCCAGTACTTC. Its translation is CASSRGQGAQTQYF. V usage is TRBV14 and J usage is TRBJ2-5, with 12 positions matching TRBD1. Germline V lookup: CDR1 SGHDN, CDR2 FVKESK. This CDR3 has 14 amino acids. V gave up 4 bases and J gave up 6 bases; unmatched junction bases: 3.

The V and J genes are TRBV11-3 and TRBJ1-5, with TRBD1 as a possible D gene (6 bases). CDR1 is SGHNT and CDR2 is YENEEA in the germline V gene. The germline V and J ends were trimmed by 4 bases and 11 bases, with 15 bases remaining between them. CDR3 length: 13 residues. CDR3 bases: TGTGCCAGCAGCTGGGGAGGGGGGTCAACCCAGCATTTT. It encodes CASSWGGGSTQHF.

This chain connects TRBV6-5 to TRBJ2-3, with no clear D. Per the germline V gene, CDR1 is MNHEY and CDR2 is SVGAGI. Deletions cut 1 base from V and 2 bases from J, with 4 bases between. The CDR3 has 13 amino acids. The CDR3 sequence is CASSYLDTDTQYF. The CDR3 coding sequence is TGTGCCAGCAGTTACTTAGACACAGATACGCAGTATTTT.